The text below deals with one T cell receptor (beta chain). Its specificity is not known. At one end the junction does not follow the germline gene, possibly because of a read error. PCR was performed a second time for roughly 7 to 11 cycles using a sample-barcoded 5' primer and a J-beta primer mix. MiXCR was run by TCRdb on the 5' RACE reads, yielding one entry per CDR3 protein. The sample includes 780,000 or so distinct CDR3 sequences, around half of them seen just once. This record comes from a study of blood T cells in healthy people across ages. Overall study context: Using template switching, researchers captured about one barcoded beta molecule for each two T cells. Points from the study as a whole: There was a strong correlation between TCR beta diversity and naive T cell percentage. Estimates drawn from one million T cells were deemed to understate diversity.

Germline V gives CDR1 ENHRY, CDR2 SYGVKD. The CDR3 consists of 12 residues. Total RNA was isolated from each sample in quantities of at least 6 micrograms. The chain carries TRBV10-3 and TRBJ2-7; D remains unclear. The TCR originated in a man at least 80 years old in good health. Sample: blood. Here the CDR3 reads CAIGEDSRGQYF. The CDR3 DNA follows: TGTGCCATCGGTGAGGATTCCCGCGGGCAGTACTTC.